Below, one T cell receptor (beta chain) is given with its context. TCRdb keeps only in-frame clones here, not all; method: immunoSEQ multiplex PCR. The sample consists of 440,000 or so clones, 89% of them appearing once. CDR3 length: 16 residues. This record belongs to a study of Ad26.COV2.S vaccination and SARS-CoV-2 variants. The wider study: Ad26.COV2.S shots went into the muscle once or twice, 56 days apart.

Treatment meaning: roughly 19 received Ad26.COV2.S at low or high dose, single or two shots; 5 received placebo; per-sample allocation not given. Following the first vaccine or placebo injection, samples were taken on day 63. This TCR came from a person between 18 and 65 years old who received the Ad26.COV2.S COVID-19 vaccine or a placebo. The chain combines TRBV21-1 with TRBJ1-2. TRBV21-1 is classified as a pseudogene. This specimen consisted of peripheral blood, obtained in a trial of Ad26.COV2.S vaccine versus placebo. The CDR3 DNA sequence: TGTGCCAGCAGCCCTAAAGAAGGGTCTTTTGACTATGGCTACACCTTC. Its translation: CASSPKEGSFDYGYTF.